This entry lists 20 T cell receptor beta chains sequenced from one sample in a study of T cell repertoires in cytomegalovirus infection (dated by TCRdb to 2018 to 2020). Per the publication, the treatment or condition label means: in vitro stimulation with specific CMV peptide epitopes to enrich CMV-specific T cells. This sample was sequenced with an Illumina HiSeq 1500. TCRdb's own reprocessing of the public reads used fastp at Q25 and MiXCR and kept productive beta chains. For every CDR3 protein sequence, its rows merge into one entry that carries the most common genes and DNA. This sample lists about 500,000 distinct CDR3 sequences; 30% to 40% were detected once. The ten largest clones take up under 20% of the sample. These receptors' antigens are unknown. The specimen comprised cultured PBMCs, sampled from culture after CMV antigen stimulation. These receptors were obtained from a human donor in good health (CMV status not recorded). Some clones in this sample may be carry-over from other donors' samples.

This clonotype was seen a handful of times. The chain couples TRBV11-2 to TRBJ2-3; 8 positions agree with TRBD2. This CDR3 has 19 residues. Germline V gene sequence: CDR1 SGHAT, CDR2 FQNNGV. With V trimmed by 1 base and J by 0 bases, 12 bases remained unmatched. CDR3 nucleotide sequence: TGTGCCAGCAGCTTAGTTCAGCGGGAGTCACCTACTAGCACAGATACGCAGTATTTT. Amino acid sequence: CASSLVQRESPTSTDTQYF. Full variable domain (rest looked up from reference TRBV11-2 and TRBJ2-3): EAGVAQSPRYKIIEKRQSVAFWCNPISGHATLYWYQQILGQGPKLLIQFQNNGVVDDSQLPKDRFSAERLKGVDSTLKIQPAKLEDSAVYLCASSLVQRESPTSTDTQYFGPGTRLTVL.

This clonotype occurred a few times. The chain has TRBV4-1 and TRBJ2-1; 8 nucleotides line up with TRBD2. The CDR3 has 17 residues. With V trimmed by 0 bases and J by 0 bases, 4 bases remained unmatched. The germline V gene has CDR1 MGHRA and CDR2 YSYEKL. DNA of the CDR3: TGCGCCAGCAGCCAAGATCCGAGCGGGAGCTCCTACAATGAGCAGTTCTTC. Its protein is CASSQDPSGSSYNEQFF.

The CDR3 sequence is CASVELAGGLAKNIQYF. The CDR3, as DNA: TGTGCCAGCGTTGAACTAGCGGGAGGGTTAGCCAAAAACATTCAGTACTTC. This sequence joins TRBV12-3 or TRBV12-4 and TRBJ2-4; TRBD2 matches at 13 bases. CDR3 length: 17 amino acids. The junction had 7 bases not matched to a gene; V was cut back by 8 bases and J by 0 bases.

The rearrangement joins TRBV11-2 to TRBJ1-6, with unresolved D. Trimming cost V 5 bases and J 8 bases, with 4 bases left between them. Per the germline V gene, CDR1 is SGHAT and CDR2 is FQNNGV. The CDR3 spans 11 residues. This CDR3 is CASSRYSPLHF. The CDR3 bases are TGTGCCAGCAGCAGATATTCACCCCTCCACTTT.

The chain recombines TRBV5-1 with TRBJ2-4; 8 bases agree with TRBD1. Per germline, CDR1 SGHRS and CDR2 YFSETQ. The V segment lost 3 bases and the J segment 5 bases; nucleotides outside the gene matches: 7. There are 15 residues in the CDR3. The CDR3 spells CASSSRGTGQNIQYF. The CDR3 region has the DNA TGCGCCAGCAGCTCACGGGGGACAGGACAAAACATTCAGTACTTC.

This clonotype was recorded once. The CDR3 region is CSSGDYNEQFF. DNA of the CDR3: TGCAGTAGCGGAGACTACAATGAGCAGTTCTTC. The V and J genes are TRBV20-1 and TRBJ2-1, with D possibly matching TRBD2 (5 bases). The CDR3 runs to 11 residues. Per the germline V gene, CDR1 is DFQATT and CDR2 is SNEGSKA (reference sequence). The germline V and J ends were trimmed by 8 bases and 3 bases, with 8 bases remaining between them.

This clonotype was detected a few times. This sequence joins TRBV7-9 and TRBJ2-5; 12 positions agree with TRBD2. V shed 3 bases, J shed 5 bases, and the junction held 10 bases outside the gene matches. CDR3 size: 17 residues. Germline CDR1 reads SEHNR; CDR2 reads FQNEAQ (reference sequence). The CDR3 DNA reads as TGTGCCAGCAGCTTCGGCCTAGCGGGAGGGGTGGGGGAGACCCAGTACTTC. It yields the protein CASSFGLAGGVGETQYF.

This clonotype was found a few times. CDR3 amino acids: CATSAASAGANVLTF. The CDR3 DNA sequence: TGTGCCACCAGTGCGGCGAGTGCTGGGGCCAACGTCCTGACTTTC. The chain employs TRBV24-1 and TRBJ2-6; D gene uncertain. This CDR3 has 15 amino acids. CDR1 and CDR2 from the germline V gene are KGHDR and SFDVKD. Trimming cost V 5 bases and J 2 bases, with 9 bases left between them.

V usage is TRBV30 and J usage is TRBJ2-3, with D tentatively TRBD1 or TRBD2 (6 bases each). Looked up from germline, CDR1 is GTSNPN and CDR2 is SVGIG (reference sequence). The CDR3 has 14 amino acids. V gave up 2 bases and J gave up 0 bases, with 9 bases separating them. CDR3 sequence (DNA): TGTGCCTGGAGTAGGGGGACTAGCACAGATACGCAGTATTTT. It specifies CAWSRGTSTDTQYF.

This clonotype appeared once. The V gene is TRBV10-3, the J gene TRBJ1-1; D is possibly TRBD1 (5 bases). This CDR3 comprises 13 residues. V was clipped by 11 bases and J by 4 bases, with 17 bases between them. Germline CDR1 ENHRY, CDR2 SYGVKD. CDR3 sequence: CAGQQERGTEAFF. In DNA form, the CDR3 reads TGTGCCGGCCAACAGGAAAGAGGCACTGAAGCTTTCTTT.

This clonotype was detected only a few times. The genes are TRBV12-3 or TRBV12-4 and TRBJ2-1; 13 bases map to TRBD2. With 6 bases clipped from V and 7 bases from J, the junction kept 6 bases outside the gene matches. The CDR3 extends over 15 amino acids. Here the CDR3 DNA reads TGTGCCAGCAGACGGACTAGCGGGAGTTCGAATGAGCAGTTCTTC. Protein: CASRRTSGSSNEQFF.

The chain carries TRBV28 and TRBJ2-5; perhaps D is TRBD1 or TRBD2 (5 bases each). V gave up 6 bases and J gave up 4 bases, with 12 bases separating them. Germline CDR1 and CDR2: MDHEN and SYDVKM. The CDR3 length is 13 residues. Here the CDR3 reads CASSLGRTETQYF. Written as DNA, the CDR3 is TGTGCCAGCAGCCTGGGACGGACAGAGACCCAGTACTTC.

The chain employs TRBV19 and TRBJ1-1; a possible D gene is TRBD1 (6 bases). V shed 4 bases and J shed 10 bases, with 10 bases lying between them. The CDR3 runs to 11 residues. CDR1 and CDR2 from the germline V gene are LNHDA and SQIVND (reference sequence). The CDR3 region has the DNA TGTGCCAGTAGTAACAGGGTTGGAGCTTTCTTT. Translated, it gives CASSNRVGAFF.

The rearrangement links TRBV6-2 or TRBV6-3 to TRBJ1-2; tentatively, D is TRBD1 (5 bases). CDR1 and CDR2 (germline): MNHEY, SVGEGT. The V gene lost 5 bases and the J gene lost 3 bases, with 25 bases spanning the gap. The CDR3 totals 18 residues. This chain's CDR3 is CASSPAGTRRPRDYGYTF. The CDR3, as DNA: TGTGCCAGCAGTCCCGCCGGGACCAGACGACCCAGAGACTATGGCTACACCTTC.

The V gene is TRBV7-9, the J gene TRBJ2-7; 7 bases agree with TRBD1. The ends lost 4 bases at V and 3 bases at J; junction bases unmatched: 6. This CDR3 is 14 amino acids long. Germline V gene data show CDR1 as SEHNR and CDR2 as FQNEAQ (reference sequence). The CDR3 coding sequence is TGTGCCAGCAGCTCAGACAGGGAACTCTACGAGCAGTACTTC. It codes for CASSSDRELYEQYF.

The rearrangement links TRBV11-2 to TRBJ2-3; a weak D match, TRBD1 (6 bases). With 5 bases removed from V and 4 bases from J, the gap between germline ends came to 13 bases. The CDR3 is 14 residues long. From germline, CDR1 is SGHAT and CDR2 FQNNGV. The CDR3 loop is CASSPNAGADTQYF. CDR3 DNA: TGTGCCAGCAGCCCTAACGCAGGGGCAGATACGCAGTATTTT.

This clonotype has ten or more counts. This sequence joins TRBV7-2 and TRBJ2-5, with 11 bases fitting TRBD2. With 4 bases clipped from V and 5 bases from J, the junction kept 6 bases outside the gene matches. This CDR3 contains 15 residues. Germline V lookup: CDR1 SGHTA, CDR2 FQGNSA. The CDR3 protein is CASSSGSGREETQYF. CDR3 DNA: TGTGCCAGCAGCTCGGGTAGCGGGAGGGAGGAGACCCAGTACTTC.

In DNA form, the CDR3 reads TGTGCCAGCAGCTTCCGTAACTACGAGCAGTACTTC. Amino acids: CASSFRNYEQYF. The chain couples TRBV7-8 to TRBJ2-7; no clear D. In germline, CDR1 is SGHVS, CDR2 FQNEAQ. Deletions cut 3 bases from V and 3 bases from J, with 6 bases between. The CDR3 loop spans 12 amino acids.

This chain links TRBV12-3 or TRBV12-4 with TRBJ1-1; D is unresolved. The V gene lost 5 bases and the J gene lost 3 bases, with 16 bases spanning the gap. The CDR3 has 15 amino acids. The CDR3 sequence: CASSTYYGRHTEAFF. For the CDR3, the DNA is TGTGCCAGCAGTACCTATTACGGGAGACACACTGAAGCTTTCTTT.

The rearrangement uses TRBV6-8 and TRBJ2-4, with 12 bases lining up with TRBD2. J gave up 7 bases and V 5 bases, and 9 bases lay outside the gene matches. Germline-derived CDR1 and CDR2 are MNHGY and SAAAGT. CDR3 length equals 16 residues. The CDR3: CASSPEGLAGWNIQYF. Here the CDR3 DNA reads TGTGCCAGCAGTCCTGAAGGACTAGCGGGATGGAACATTCAGTACTTC.